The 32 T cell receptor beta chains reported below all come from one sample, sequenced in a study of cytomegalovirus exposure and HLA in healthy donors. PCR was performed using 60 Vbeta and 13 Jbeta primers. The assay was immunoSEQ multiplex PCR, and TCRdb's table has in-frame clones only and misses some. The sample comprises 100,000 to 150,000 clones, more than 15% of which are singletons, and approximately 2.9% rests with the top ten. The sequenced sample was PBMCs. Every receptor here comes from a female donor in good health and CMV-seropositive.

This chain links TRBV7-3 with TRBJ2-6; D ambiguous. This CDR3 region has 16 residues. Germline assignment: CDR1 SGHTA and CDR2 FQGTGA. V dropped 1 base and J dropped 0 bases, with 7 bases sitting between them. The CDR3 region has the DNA TGTGCCAGCAGCTTAATCCCCAGCTCTGGGGCCAACGTCCTGACTTTC. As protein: CASSLIPSSGANVLTF.

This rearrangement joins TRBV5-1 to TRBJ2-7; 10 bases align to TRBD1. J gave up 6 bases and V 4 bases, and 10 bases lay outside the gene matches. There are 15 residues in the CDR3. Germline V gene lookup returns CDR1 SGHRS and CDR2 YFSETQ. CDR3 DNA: TGCGCCAGCAGCGGAGGGACAGGGGAATATCGCGAGCAGTACTTC. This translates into CASSGGTGEYREQYF. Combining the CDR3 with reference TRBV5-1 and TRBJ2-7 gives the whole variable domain KAGVTQTPRYLIKTRGQQVTLSCSPISGHRSVSWYQQTPGQGLQFLFEYFSETQRNKGNFPGRFSGRQFSNSRSEMNVSTLELGDSALYLCASSGGTGEYREQYFGPGTRLTVT.

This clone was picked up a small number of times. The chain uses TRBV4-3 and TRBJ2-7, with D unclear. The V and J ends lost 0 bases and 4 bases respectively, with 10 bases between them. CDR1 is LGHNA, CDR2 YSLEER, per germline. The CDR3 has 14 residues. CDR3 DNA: TGCGCCAGCAGCCAAGATATTGGCGGATACGAGCAGTACTTC. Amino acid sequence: CASSQDIGGYEQYF.

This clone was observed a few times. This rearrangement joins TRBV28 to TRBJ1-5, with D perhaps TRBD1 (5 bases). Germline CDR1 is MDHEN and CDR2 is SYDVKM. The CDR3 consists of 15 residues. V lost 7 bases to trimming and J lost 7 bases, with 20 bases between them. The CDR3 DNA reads TGTGCCAGCATCCCTTTAGCAGCAGGGCGACAGCCCCAGCATTTT. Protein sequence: CASIPLAAGRQPQHF.

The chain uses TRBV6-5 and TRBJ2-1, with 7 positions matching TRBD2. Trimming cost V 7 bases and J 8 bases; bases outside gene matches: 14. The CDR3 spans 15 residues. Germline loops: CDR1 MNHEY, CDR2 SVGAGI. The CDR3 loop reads CASKLLLGLTYEQFF. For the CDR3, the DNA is TGTGCCAGCAAACTCCTCCTGGGACTAACCTATGAGCAGTTCTTC.

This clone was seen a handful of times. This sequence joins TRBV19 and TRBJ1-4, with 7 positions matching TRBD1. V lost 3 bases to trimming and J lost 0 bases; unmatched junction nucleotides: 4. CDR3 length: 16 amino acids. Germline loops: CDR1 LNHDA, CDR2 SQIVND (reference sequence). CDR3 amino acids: CASSMAQGATNEKLFF. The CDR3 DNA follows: TGTGCCAGTAGTATGGCGCAGGGGGCAACTAATGAAAAACTGTTTTTT. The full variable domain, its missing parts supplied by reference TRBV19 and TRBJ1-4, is DGGITQSPKYLFRKEGQNVTLSCEQNLNHDAMYWYRQDPGQGLRLIYYSQIVNDFQKGDIAEGYSVSREKKESFPLTVTSAQKNPTAFYLCASSMAQGATNEKLFFGSGTQLSVL.

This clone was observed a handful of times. CDR3 in amino acids: CASSPHFAGPGLEAPYEQYF. CDR3 nucleotides: TGCGCCAGCAGCCCCCATTTCGCCGGACCGGGACTAGAAGCCCCCTACGAGCAGTACTTC. The genes are TRBV4-1 and TRBJ2-7; 8 bases agree with TRBD2. CDR1 is MGHRA and CDR2 is YSYEKL in the germline V gene. V lost 4 bases, J lost 2 bases, and 22 bases stayed unmatched. The CDR3 totals 20 residues.

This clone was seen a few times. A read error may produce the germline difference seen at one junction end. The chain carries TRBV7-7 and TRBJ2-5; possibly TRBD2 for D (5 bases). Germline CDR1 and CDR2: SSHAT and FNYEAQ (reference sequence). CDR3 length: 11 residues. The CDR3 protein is CASSPGGTQYF. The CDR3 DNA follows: TGTGCTAGCAGCCCCGGAGGGACCCAGTACTTC. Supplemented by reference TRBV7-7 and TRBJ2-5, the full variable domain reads GAGVSQSPRYKVTKRGQDVTLRCDPISSHATLYWYQQALGQGPEFLTYFNYEAQPDKSGLPSDRFSAERPEGSISTLTIQRTEQRDSAMYRCASSPGGTQYFGPGTRLLVL.

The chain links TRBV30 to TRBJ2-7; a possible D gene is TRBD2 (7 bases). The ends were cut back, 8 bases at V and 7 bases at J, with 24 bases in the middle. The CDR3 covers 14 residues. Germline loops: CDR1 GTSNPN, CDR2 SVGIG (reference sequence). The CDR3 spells CARSGGGGLPEQYF. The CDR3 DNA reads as TGTGCCCGGTCAGGAGGGGGGGGCCTACCAGAGCAGTACTTC.

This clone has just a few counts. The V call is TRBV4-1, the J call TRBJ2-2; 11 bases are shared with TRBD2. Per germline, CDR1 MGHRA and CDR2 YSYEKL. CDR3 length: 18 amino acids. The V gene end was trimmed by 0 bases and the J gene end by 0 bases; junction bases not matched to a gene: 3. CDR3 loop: CASSQELAGVPNTGELFF. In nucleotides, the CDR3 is TGCGCCAGCAGCCAAGAACTAGCGGGAGTCCCGAACACCGGGGAGCTGTTTTTT.

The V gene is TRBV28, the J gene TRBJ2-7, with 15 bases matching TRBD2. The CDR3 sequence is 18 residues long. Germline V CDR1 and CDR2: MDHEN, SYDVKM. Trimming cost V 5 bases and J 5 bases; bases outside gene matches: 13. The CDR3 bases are TGTGCCAGCAGTGCAATGGGACTAGCGGGAGGAGTACCTCACGAGCAGTACTTC. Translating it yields CASSAMGLAGGVPHEQYF.

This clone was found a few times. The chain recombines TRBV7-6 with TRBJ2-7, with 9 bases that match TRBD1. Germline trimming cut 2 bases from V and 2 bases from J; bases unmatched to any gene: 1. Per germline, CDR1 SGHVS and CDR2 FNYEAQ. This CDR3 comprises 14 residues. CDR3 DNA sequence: TGTGCCAGCAGCTTATACAGGGGGCCCTACGAGCAGTACTTC. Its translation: CASSLYRGPYEQYF.

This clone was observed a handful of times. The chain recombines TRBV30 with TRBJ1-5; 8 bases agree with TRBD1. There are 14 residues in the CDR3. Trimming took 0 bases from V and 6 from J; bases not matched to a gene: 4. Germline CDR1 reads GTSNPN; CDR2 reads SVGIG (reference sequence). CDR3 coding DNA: TGTGCCTGGAGTGTAGGAACAGGGGGTCAGCCCCAGCATTTT. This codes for CAWSVGTGGQPQHF.

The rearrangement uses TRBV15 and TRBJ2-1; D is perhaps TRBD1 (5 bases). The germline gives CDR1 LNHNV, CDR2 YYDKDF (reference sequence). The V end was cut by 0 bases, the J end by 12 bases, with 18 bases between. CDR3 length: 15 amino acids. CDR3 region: CATSRDWQGQLGQFF. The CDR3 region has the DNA TGTGCCACCAGCAGAGATTGGCAGGGCCAGCTTGGGCAGTTCTTC.

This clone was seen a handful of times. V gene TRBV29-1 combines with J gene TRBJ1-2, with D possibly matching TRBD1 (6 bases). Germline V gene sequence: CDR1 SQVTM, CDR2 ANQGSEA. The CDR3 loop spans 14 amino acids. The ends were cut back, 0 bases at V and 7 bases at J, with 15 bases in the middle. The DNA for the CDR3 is TGCAGCGTTGAAGATAGGGGGTGGCTACCTGGCTACACCTTC. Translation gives CSVEDRGWLPGYTF.

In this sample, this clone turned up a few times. The CDR3 nucleotides are TGTGCCAGCAGGGATGGGGCGGGGGGGCCGGTCAATGAGCAGTTCTTC. Protein product: CASRDGAGGPVNEQFF. This sequence joins TRBV2 and TRBJ2-1, with 9 bases identical to TRBD2. The CDR3 is made up of 16 amino acids. Germline values: CDR1 SNHLY, CDR2 FYNNEI. The V and J ends lost 6 bases and 6 bases, in that order; junction bases with no gene match: 12.

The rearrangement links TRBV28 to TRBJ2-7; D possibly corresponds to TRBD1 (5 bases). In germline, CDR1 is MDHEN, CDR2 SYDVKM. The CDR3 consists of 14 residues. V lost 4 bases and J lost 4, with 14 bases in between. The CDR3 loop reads CASSSGSVLYEQYF. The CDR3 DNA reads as TGTGCCAGCAGTTCAGGGTCCGTCTTGTACGAGCAGTACTTC.

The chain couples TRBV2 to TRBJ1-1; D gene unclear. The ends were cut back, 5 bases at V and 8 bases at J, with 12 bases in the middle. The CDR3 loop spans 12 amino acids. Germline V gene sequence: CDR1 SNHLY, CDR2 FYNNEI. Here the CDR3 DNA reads TGTGCCAGCAGTCTCACATCCCCCGAAGCTTTCTTT. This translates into CASSLTSPEAFF.

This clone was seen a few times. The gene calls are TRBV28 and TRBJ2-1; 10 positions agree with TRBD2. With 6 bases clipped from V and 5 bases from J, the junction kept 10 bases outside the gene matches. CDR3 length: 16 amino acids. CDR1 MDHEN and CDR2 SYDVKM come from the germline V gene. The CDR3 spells CASSPTGTSADNEQFF. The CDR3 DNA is TGTGCCAGCAGCCCGACCGGGACTAGCGCAGACAATGAGCAGTTCTTC.

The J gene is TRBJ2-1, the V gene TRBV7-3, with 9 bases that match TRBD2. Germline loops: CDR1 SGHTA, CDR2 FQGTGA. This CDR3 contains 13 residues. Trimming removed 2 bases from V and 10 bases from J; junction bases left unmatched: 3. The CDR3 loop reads CASSLAGGTEQFF. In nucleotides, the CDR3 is TGTGCCAGCAGCTTAGCGGGGGGGACCGAGCAGTTCTTC.

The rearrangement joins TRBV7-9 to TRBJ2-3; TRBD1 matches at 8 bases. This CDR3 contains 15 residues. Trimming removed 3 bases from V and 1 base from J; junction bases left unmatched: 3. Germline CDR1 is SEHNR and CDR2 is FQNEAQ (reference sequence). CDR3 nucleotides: TGTGCCAGCAGCTTTAGGGGACAGGGCACAGATACGCAGTATTTT. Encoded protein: CASSFRGQGTDTQYF.

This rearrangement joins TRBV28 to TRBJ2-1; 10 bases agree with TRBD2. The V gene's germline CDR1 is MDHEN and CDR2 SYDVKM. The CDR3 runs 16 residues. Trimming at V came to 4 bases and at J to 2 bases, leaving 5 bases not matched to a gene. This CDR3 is CASSSPSGRTYNEQFF. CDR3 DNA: TGTGCCAGCAGTTCCCCTAGCGGGAGAACCTACAATGAGCAGTTCTTC.

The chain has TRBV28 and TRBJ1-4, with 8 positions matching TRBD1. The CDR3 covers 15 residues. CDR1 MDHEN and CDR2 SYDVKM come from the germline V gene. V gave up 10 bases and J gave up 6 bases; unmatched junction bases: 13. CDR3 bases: TGTGCCACCGGACCTCTACAGGGGGTGGATGAAAAACTGTTTTTT. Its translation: CATGPLQGVDEKLFF.

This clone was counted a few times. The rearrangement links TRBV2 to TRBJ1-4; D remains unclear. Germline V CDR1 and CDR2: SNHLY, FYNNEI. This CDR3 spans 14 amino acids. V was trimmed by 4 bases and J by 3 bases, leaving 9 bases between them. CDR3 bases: TGTGCCAGCAGTGGAAGTACAGCTAATGAAAAACTGTTTTTT. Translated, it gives CASSGSTANEKLFF.

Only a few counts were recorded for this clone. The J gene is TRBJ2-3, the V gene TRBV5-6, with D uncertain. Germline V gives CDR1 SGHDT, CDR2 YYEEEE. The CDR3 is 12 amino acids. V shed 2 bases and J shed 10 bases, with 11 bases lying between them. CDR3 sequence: CASSFKPEAQYF. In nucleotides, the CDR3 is TGTGCCAGCAGCTTCAAACCCGAGGCGCAGTATTTT.

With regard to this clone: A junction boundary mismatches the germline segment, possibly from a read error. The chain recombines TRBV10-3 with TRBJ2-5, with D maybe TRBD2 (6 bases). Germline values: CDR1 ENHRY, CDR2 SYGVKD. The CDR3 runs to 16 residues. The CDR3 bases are TGTGCCATCAGTATGGGACTCCTGAACCAACAAGAGACCCAATACTTC. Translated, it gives CAISMGLLNQQETQYF.

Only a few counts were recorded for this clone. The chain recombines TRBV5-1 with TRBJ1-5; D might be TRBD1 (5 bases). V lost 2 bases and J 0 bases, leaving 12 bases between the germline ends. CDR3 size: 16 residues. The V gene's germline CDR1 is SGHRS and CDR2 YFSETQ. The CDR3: CASSFGHLYSNQPQHF. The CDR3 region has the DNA TGCGCCAGCAGCTTCGGACACCTTTATAGCAATCAGCCCCAGCATTTT.

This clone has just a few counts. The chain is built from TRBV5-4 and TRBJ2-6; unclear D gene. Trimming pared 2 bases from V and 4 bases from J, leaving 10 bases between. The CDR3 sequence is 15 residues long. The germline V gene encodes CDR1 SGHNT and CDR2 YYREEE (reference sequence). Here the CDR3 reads CASSFEQQGANVLTF. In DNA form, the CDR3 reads TGTGCCAGCAGCTTTGAGCAACAGGGGGCCAACGTCCTGACTTTC.

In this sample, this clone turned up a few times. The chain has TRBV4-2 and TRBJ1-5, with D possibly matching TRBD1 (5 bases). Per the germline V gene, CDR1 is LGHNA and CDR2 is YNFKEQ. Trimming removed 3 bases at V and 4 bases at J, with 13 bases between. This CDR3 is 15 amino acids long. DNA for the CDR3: TGTGCCAGCAGCCAGATACTTTACAGGAATCAGCCCCAGCATTTT. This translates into CASSQILYRNQPQHF.

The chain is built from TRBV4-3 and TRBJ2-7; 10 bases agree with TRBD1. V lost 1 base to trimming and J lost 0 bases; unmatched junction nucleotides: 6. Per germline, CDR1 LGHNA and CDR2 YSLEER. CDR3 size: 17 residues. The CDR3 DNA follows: TGCGCCAGCAGCCAAGCTCCGGGGGACAGGGGCTCCTACGAGCAGTACTTC. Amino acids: CASSQAPGDRGSYEQYF.

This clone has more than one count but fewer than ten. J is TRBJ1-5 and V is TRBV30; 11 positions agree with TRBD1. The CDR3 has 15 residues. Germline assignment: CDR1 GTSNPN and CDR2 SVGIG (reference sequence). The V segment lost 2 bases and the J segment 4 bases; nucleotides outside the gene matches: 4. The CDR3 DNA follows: TGTGCCTGGAGTCAGGGACAGGGGGGGAATCAGCCCCAGCATTTT. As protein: CAWSQGQGGNQPQHF.

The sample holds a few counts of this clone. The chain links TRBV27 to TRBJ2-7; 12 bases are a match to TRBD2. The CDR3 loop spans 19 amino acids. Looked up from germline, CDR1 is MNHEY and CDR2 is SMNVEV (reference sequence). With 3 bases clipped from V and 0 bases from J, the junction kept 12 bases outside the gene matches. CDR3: CASSFMVREGLAGSYEQYF. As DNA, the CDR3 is TGTGCCAGCAGTTTTATGGTAAGGGAGGGACTAGCGGGCTCCTACGAGCAGTACTTC.